This TCR beta chain was sequenced in a study of blood T cell repertoires in COVID-19. Overall study: The analysed material was cDNA or gDNA that came from T cells, B-cell-depleted T cells, or PBMCs.

V lost 4 bases, J lost 3 bases, and 13 bases lay in between. The germline V gene has CDR1 MNHEY and CDR2 SVGEGT. The CDR3 sequence is 14 residues long. TCRdb's copy holds only in-frame clones and misses some; the assay was immunoSEQ multiplex PCR. The data hold 230,000 or so clones, with about nine tenths observed a single time. What was sequenced was PBMCs or T cells enriched from blood (not recorded which). The chain links TRBV6-2 or TRBV6-3 to TRBJ2-7; tentatively, D is TRBD1 (6 bases). This clonotype was sampled from a woman aged 25-40 years who had recovered from COVID-19. The CDR3 spells CASSFRDTVYEQYF. The CDR3 nucleotides are TGTGCCAGCAGTTTTAGGGACACCGTCTACGAGCAGTACTTC.